The rows below give T cell receptor beta chains drawn from one sample of a study of T cells in Graves' hyperthyroidism and ophthalmopathy. TCRdb redid the calling of the multiplex PCR reads with MiXCR, one entry per CDR3 protein. The sample lists 500,000 to 600,000 distinct CDR3 sequences, about half occurring once. Sample: peripheral blood or thyroid tissue (not recorded which). The receptor set was obtained from an adult woman with Graves' disease, either hyperthyroidism or ophthalmopathy (not recorded which). The CDR3 runs from the conserved cysteine through the conserved F or W. D genes are given only for firm matches. The size entry is marked missing in some rows and otherwise reads once, few, many or a size class.

j_call,cdr3_length,v_call,d_call,clone_size,cdr3_nt,cdr3_aa
TRBJ1-4,16,TRBV20-1,-,many,TGCAGTGCACTCCCCCCCGGGGGTTACGGCGGTGAAAAACTGTTTTTT,CSALPPGGYGGEKLFF
TRBJ1-6,14,TRBV7-9,-,once,TGTGCCAGCTGTTGGACGGGGGGCGGTTCACCCCTCCACTTT,CASCWTGGGSPLHF
TRBJ1-3,13,TRBV20-1,-,-,TGCAGTGCTAGAGATGGGCCCGCGGCAACCATATATTTT,CSARDGPAATIYF
TRBJ2-5,15,TRBV24-1,-,many,TGTGCCACCAGTGACCCCTCCGGAACTGGAGAGACCCAGTACTTC,CATSDPSGTGETQYF
TRBJ2-5,15,TRBV11-2,-,-,TGTGCCAGCAGCTTGCGGGGGCCGGGGGGTGAGACCCAGTACTTC,CASSLRGPGGETQYF
TRBJ2-5,14,TRBV28,-,few,TGTGCCAGCAGTTTATGGTTTGGGGGAGAGACCCAGTACTTC,CASSLWFGGETQYF
TRBJ2-1,11,TRBV28,-,many,TGTGCCAGCCGAGACTACAATGAGCAGTTCTTC,CASRDYNEQFF
TRBJ1-2,14,TRBV18,-,many,TGTGCCAGCTCACCACCGTCCGTAAACTATGGCTACACCTTC,CASSPPSVNYGYTF
TRBJ2-7,16,TRBV10-3,-,-,TGTGCCATCAGTGGGGCCGGGACGGGGGTGTCTCGCGAGCAGTACTTC,CAISGAGTGVSREQYF
TRBJ1-2,15,TRBV25-1,-,few,TGTGCCAGCAGTACCCACACAGGGTTCGTGGTTGGCTACACCTTC,CASSTHTGFVVGYTF
TRBJ2-7,16,TRBV6-5,-,few,TGTGCCAGCAGTGAAGTTTTTGGGGGGAATACCTACGAGCAGTACTTC,CASSEVFGGNTYEQYF
TRBJ1-4,14,TRBV7-7,TRBD1,many,TGTGCTAGCAGCCCACAGGGGGCGAGTGAAAAACTGTTTTTT,CASSPQGASEKLFF
TRBJ2-2,14,TRBV6-2/TRBV6-3,-,-,TGTGCCAGCAGTTCGCGGGGAAACACCGGGGAGCTGTTTTTT,CASSSRGNTGELFF
TRBJ2-5,11,TRBV7-8,-,-,TGTGCCAGCAGCTTAGCGATGATCCGGTACTTC,CASSLAMIRYF
TRBJ2-7,18,TRBV19,TRBD2,-,TGTGCCAGTACAGGACTTCGCGGGAGAACGTTCCCCTTCTACGAGCAGTACTTC,CASTGLRGRTFPFYEQYF
TRBJ1-1,12,TRBV29-1,TRBD1,-,TGCAGCAGTTGGACAGGGAACACTGAAGCTTTCTTT,CSSWTGNTEAFF
TRBJ2-2,15,TRBV7-2,TRBD2,many,TGTGCCAGCATACCTTTGCTAGCGGGAGGGGGGGAGCTGTTTTTT,CASIPLLAGGGELFF
TRBJ2-7,15,TRBV10-2,-,once,TGTGCCAGCAGTTTCTCGGGAGAGCACCCCTACGAGCAGTACTTC,CASSFSGEHPYEQYF
TRBJ1-1,15,TRBV4-1,-,many,TGCGCCAGCAGCCAAGGGAATCTGGGTACAACTGAAGCTTTCTTT,CASSQGNLGTTEAFF
TRBJ2-7,17,TRBV7-2,TRBD2,many,TGTGCCAGCAGCTCAAGGCTAGCGGGAGGTCGGAAAAACGAGCAGTACTTC,CASSSRLAGGRKNEQYF
TRBJ1-5,15,TRBV5-1,TRBD1,-,TGCGCCAGCAGCCCAGGGGGGGACAGCAATCAGCCCCAGCATTTT,CASSPGGDSNQPQHF
TRBJ1-4,14,TRBV2,-,-,TGTGCCAGCAGTGAATCTGGGGCTAATGAAAAACTGTTTTTC,CASSESGANEKLFF
TRBJ1-5,15,TRBV24-1,-,few,TGTGCCACCAGCCCTAGAGGGGGGAGCAATCAGCCCCAGCATTTT,CATSPRGGSNQPQHF